This is a list of T cell receptor beta chains from one sample in a study of T cells after somatic rescue of genetic block. Assay used: immunoSEQ multiplex PCR; TCRdb lists only in-frame clones, some missing. The sample yields 70,000 to 95,000 clones, about 90% seen once. Sequencing input: peripheral blood mononuclear cells (PBMCs). The source of these receptors is a woman in her late teens or twenties. Both conserved end residues are part of each CDR3. The order of the fields is CDR3 DNA, CDR3 protein, V gene, J gene, D gene, clone size. D genes are given only for firm matches. A row's size may be missing; if present it is once, few, many or a size class.

TGTGCCAGCAGCCAAGAATCAGGGATTGAGACCCAGTACTTC	CASSQESGIETQYF	TRBV14	TRBJ2-5	-	-
TGCGCCAGCAGCTTGGTAGCGGGCTTTGATGAGCAGTTCTTC	CASSLVAGFDEQFF	TRBV5-1	TRBJ2-1	TRBD2	once
TGTGCCAGCAGCCCCTCGGGCTCAAAACCCAATGAGCAGTTCTTC	CASSPSGSKPNEQFF	TRBV9	TRBJ2-1	-	-
TGTGCCAGCAGTGAAGGCGGGACAGGGCGGGATGAGCAGTTCTTC	CASSEGGTGRDEQFF	TRBV2	TRBJ2-1	TRBD1	-
TGTGCCAGCAGCCCCGAGGGGACCAGATACGAGCAGTACTTC	CASSPEGTRYEQYF	TRBV7-9	TRBJ2-7	-	-
TGCGCCAGCAGCCTAGCGGGAGGGCCGTACGAGCAGTACTTC	CASSLAGGPYEQYF	TRBV5-1	TRBJ2-7	TRBD2	-
TGCGCCAGCGGCCCTTCGATGGTAGCGGAAGCCCCCCGCTACGAGCAGTACTTC	CASGPSMVAEAPRYEQYF	TRBV5-1	TRBJ2-7	-	-
TGTGCTAGTGGTTCGACTCAGGGCGTATCGGGCAATGAGCAGTTCTTC	CASGSTQGVSGNEQFF	TRBV12-5	TRBJ2-1	-	few
TGTGCCAGCAGTGGCAGGGGTGGCTCCTACAATGAGCAGTTCTTC	CASSGRGGSYNEQFF	TRBV6-6	TRBJ2-1	-	-
TGTGCCAGCAGCCCCTTGGAGCGGGAACAGCCCCAGCATTTT	CASSPLEREQPQHF	TRBV4-2	TRBJ1-5	-	-
TGTGCCAGCAGCTTAGGAGCGACCGGGGAGCTGTTTTTT	CASSLGATGELFF	TRBV7-6	TRBJ2-2	-	-
TGTGCCAGCAGTTTTTCACGGGCTCAGCCCCAGCATTTT	CASSFSRAQPQHF	TRBV27	TRBJ1-5	-	-
TGTGCCAGTAGTATAGAGGGACAGGGGGCGACGCTCACTGAAGCTTTCTTT	CASSIEGQGATLTEAFF	TRBV19	TRBJ1-1	TRBD1	-
TGTGCCAGCAGTGAGGGGACAGGGGGGGCCTCACCCCTCCACTTT	CASSEGTGGASPLHF	TRBV6-1	TRBJ1-6	TRBD1	-
TGTGCCAGCAGTTTCCCGACAGGGGGTAGTGAAAAACTGTTTTTT	CASSFPTGGSEKLFF	TRBV28	TRBJ1-4	TRBD1	once
TGTGCCAGCAGTTACCCAAGGACAGGGGGGGATGAAAAACTGTTTTTT	CASSYPRTGGDEKLFF	TRBV6-6	TRBJ1-4	TRBD1	-
TGTGCCAGCAAGGCGACGGTCTCTGGAAACACCATATATTTT	CASKATVSGNTIYF	TRBV6-5	TRBJ1-3	-	once
TGTGCCAGTAGTATGCCTCAGGGGATGCCAGATACGCAGTATTTT	CASSMPQGMPDTQYF	TRBV19	TRBJ2-3	-	-
TGTGCCTGGAGGGCCAGGACGAACACCGGGGAGCTGTTTTTT	CAWRARTNTGELFF	TRBV30	TRBJ2-2	-	-
TGTGCCAGCAAATCCAAACCGGGGATTTACGAGCAGTACTTC	CASKSKPGIYEQYF	TRBV6-1	TRBJ2-7	-	-
TGCGCCAGCAGCTTGGGGGCGGAGCAGTTCTTC	CASSLGAEQFF	TRBV5-1	TRBJ2-1	-	-
TGTGTCACCCACCCAGGACAGGGGAAATCCTATGGCTACACCTTC	CVTHPGQGKSYGYTF	TRBV19	TRBJ1-2	TRBD1	-
TGTGCCAGCAGTTCCCGGGGACAGGGCGGCACTGAAGCTTTCTTT	CASSSRGQGGTEAFF	TRBV6-6	TRBJ1-1	TRBD1	-
TGTGCCAGCAGTCTAAATCTCGACATCGTTAGGACTAATCAGCCCCAGCATTTT	CASSLNLDIVRTNQPQHF	TRBV27	TRBJ1-5	-	-
TGTGCCAGCAGTGGCGGGGCGGCCACCCCCAGAGCAGATACGCAGTATTTT	CASSGGAATPRADTQYF	TRBV27	TRBJ2-3	-	-
TGTGCCAGCACCCTCATTGGCGGGTCCCGCACCGGGGAGCTGTTTTTT	CASTLIGGSRTGELFF	TRBV11-2	TRBJ2-2	-	-
TGTGCCAGCAGCTTCAAGACTAGCGGGAACTACGAGCAGTACTTC	CASSFKTSGNYEQYF	TRBV7-2	TRBJ2-7	TRBD2	-
TGCGCCAGCAGTGAGTCACCGGGACTATCGGCGGATACGCAGTATTTT	CASSESPGLSADTQYF	TRBV10-1	TRBJ2-3	TRBD2	-
TGTGCCTGGGTCCCAGGGACTGAAGCTTTCTTT	CAWVPGTEAFF	TRBV30	TRBJ1-1	-	few
TGTGCCAGCAGCCGAGCGGGAGGAAGCGAGCAGTACTTC	CASSRAGGSEQYF	TRBV7-3	TRBJ2-7	TRBD2	-